Below are 10 T cell receptor beta chains sequenced from a single sample in a study of blood T cell repertoires in COVID-19. Repertoires were generated with immunoSEQ multiplex PCR, while TCRdb's copy carries only in-frame clones and drops some. Of around 46,000 clones listed, 86% were seen once; the top ten hold more than 15%. The source material was peripheral blood. The receptors were sampled from a man in his sixties with active or convalescent COVID-19.

V is TRBV7-9 and J is TRBJ1-1; D is uncertain. The CDR3 totals 14 residues. The V end lost 5 bases, the J end lost 3 bases, and 13 bases lay between the germline ends. Germline loops: CDR1 SEHNR, CDR2 FQNEAQ (reference sequence). The CDR3 loop is CASSDGKRHTEAFF. Here the CDR3 DNA reads TGTGCCAGCAGCGATGGAAAGAGGCACACTGAAGCTTTCTTT.

This chain joins TRBV2 and TRBJ1-2; 10 positions match TRBD1. The CDR3 is 15 residues long. CDR1 is SNHLY and CDR2 is FYNNEI in the germline V gene. V gave up 6 bases and J gave up 7 bases; unmatched junction bases: 11. CDR3 coding DNA: TGTGCCAGCAGGGATATGGTCGGGACAGGGGCTGGCTACACCTTC. It specifies CASRDMVGTGAGYTF.

This sequence joins TRBV5-1 and TRBJ1-2; D not certain. The germline V gene encodes CDR1 SGHRS and CDR2 YFSETQ. The CDR3 totals 13 residues. The V gene lost 5 bases and the J gene lost 0 bases, with 8 bases spanning the gap. The CDR3, as DNA: TGCGCCAGCAGTTCCGGGACTAACTATGGCTACACCTTC. It is translated as CASSSGTNYGYTF.

This chain connects TRBV27 to TRBJ1-5; D is unclear. Deletions cut 5 bases from V and 1 base from J, with 3 bases between. The germline gives CDR1 MNHEY, CDR2 SMNVEV (reference sequence). The CDR3 has 12 amino acids. The CDR3 DNA is TGTGCCAGCAGTGGCAGCAATCAGCCCCAGCATTTT. Amino acid sequence: CASSGSNQPQHF.

V and J are TRBV18 and TRBJ1-1, with 8 nucleotides matching TRBD1. Germline V lookup: CDR1 KGHSH, CDR2 LQKENI. The CDR3 sequence is 15 residues long. V shed 6 bases and J 8 bases; nucleotides not matched to a gene: 14. The DNA for the CDR3 is TGTGCCAGCTCGCGTCCGGGACAGGAGGTACTAGAAGCTTTCTTT. This codes for CASSRPGQEVLEAFF.

The chain uses TRBV6-5 and TRBJ1-2; possible D gene TRBD1, 6 bases. Germline V gene data show CDR1 as MNHEY and CDR2 as SVGAGI. The CDR3 runs 13 residues. V was cut by 4 bases and J by 6 bases, with 12 bases left in between. CDR3 in amino acids: CASSSGTIHGYTF. DNA of the CDR3: TGTGCCAGCAGTTCGGGGACAATCCATGGCTACACCTTC.

The chain uses TRBV12-5 and TRBJ1-1; weak D call: TRBD1 (5 bases). V shed 1 base and J shed 7 bases, with 28 bases lying between them. Per germline, CDR1 LGHNT and CDR2 FRNRAP. The CDR3 totals 19 residues. The CDR3 DNA reads TGTGCTAGTGGTTTGGGGCCCCCCCAGCGGGACGGAGGAACGGGTGAAGCTTTCTTT. Amino acid sequence: CASGLGPPQRDGGTGEAFF. Filled out from reference TRBV12-5 and TRBJ1-1, the complete variable domain reads DARVTQTPRHKVTEMGQEVTMRCQPILGHNTVFWYRQTMMQGLELLAYFRNRAPLDDSGMPKDRFSAEMPDATLATLKIQPSEPRDSAVYFCASGLGPPQRDGGTGEAFFGQGTRLTVV.

This clone has just one count. V gene TRBV11-1 combines with J gene TRBJ2-7; D possibly corresponds to TRBD1 (6 bases). The CDR3 is 13 residues long. Trimming removed 5 bases from V and 4 bases from J, with 12 bases in between. The V gene's germline CDR1 is SGHAT and CDR2 FQDESV (reference sequence). CDR3 amino acids: CASSDNRDYEQYF. The CDR3 coding sequence is TGTGCCAGCAGCGATAACAGGGATTACGAGCAGTACTTC. Supplemented by reference TRBV11-1 and TRBJ2-7, the full variable domain reads EAEVAQSPRYKITEKSQAVAFWCDPISGHATLYWYRQILGQGPELLVQFQDESVVDDSQLPKDRFSAERLKGVDSTLKIQPAELGDSAMYLCASSDNRDYEQYFGPGTRLTVT.

The chain couples TRBV28 to TRBJ1-2; D possibly corresponds to TRBD1 (6 bases). V was trimmed by 3 bases and J by 0 bases, leaving 14 bases between them. This CDR3 spans 16 amino acids. Looked up from germline, CDR1 is MDHEN and CDR2 is SYDVKM. The CDR3 coding sequence is TGTGCCAGCAGTTTCCAGGGGATGGGCCCTAACTATGGCTACACCTTC. It codes for CASSFQGMGPNYGYTF.

The chain is built from TRBV6-5 and TRBJ2-3; tentative D call: TRBD2 (5 bases). Per germline, CDR1 MNHEY and CDR2 SVGAGI. The CDR3 consists of 14 residues. V was pared by 4 bases and J by 4 bases, with 12 bases between. The CDR3 here is CASSFGLDADTQYF. As DNA, the CDR3 is TGTGCCAGCAGTTTTGGACTTGACGCAGATACGCAGTATTTT.